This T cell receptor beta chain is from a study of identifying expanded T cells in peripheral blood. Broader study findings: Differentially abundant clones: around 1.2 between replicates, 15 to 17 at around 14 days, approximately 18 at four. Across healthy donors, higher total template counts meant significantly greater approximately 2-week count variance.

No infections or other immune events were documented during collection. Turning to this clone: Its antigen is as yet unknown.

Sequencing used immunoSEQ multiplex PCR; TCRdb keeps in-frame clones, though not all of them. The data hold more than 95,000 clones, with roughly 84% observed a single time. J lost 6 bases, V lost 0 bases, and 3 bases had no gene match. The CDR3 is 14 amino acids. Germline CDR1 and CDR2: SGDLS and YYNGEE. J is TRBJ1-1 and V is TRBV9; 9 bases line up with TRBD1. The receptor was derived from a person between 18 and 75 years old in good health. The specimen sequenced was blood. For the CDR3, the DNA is TGTGCCAGCAGCGTAGCCGGGACAGGGCCTGAAGCTTTCTTT. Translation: CASSVAGTGPEAFF. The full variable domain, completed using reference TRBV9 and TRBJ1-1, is DSGVTQTPKHLITATGQRVTLRCSPRSGDLSVYWYQQSLDQGLQFLIQYYNGEERAKGNILERFSAQQFPDLHSELNLSSLELGDSALYFCASSVAGTGPEAFFGQGTRLTVV.